Listed below are T cell receptor beta chains from one sample, sequenced in a study of blood T cells in healthy people across ages. TCRdb redid the calling of the 5' RACE reads with MiXCR, one entry per CDR3 protein. The table includes 650,000 or so distinct CDR3 sequences, 45% to 60% detected once. What was sequenced was blood. The origin of the receptors is an elderly woman in good health. The conserved cysteine and the conserved F or W are not part of the CDR3 here. Expanded clones get a size class; other rows say once, few or many, or leave the size out.

.,TRBJ2-1,TRBV30,AWTHFGGRLNEQF
few,TRBJ1-2,TRBV28,ASSFTDRSYGYT
.,TRBJ1-4,TRBV2,ASSEAGKLF
few,TRBJ2-3,TRBV20-1,SANRGPDRVAQY
.,TRBJ2-5,TRBV9,TSGRNQETQY
.,TRBJ1-5,TRBV12-3/TRBV12-4,ASDQGNQPQH
once,TRBJ2-3,TRBV6-2/TRBV6-3,ASSSAGALADTQY
many,TRBJ2-3,TRBV11-2,ASSNHADTQY
many,TRBJ1-6,TRBV6-6,ASSFEGDSPLH
.,TRBJ2-7,TRBV25-1,ASNGTRQGALSSYEQY
.,TRBJ1-2,TRBV20-1,SARDQRTNYGYT
many,TRBJ2-3,TRBV27,ASSSPRGGVPTDTQY
.,TRBJ1-4,TRBV27,ASSFQGGEKLF
.,TRBJ2-7,TRBV10-3,AISGQDTYEQY
many,TRBJ2-7,TRBV9,ASSVADFSYEQY
many,TRBJ1-2,TRBV18,ASSPQGSHGYT
once,TRBJ2-1,TRBV29-1,SEHSGGAGISYNEQF
once,TRBJ2-1,TRBV28,ASSLGGTGLGDEQF
.,TRBJ2-7,TRBV20-1,SARERGPANEQY
.,TRBJ2-7,TRBV29-1,SVGGGSSYEQY
few,TRBJ1-3,TRBV20-1,SARTTGSGNTIY
many,TRBJ2-7,TRBV28,ASGRTAYEQY
.,TRBJ2-1,TRBV12-3/TRBV12-4,ASSLAASGTSYNEQF
.,TRBJ2-5,TRBV10-3,ATFRDRGVNEQY
.,TRBJ2-7,TRBV7-2,ASSSGDPGYEQY
many,TRBJ1-1,TRBV20-1,SLREGYEHTEAF
.,TRBJ2-1,TRBV7-6,AGSSGQGASNEQF
.,TRBJ2-7,TRBV29-1,SVARTKPYEQY
.,TRBJ1-1,TRBV6-5,VSSYQGVGDTEAF
.,TRBJ2-3,TRBV20-1,SARDGRRGALTDTQY
many,TRBJ2-1,TRBV20-1,SASRQSTQRHEQF
many,TRBJ2-1,TRBV7-3,ASSLGRTYNEQF
.,TRBJ2-2,TRBV9,ASSVRQEAATGELF
many,TRBJ2-3,TRBV28,ASSPPPGSQGDTQY
few,TRBJ2-1,TRBV5-5,ASSPGALTYNEQF
once,TRBJ2-5,TRBV6-5,ASSSGLVGGNSAYERY
.,TRBJ1-3,TRBV12-3/TRBV12-4,ASSFGTGLSGNTIY
few,TRBJ2-5,TRBV5-1,ASKMARTQETQY